The table lists the clone carrying this TCR beta chain with a few counts. Its antigen is currently unknown. The CDR3 runs to 12 residues. The germline CDR1 and CDR2 sequences are MNHEY and SVGAGI. The record originates from a study of esophageal squamous cell carcinoma under preoperative chemotherapy. Study-wide results and caveats: Peripheral T cells showed a significant TCR diversity increase after chemotherapy, unlike tumor-infiltrating lymphocytes.

TCRdb processed the PCR reads anew with MiXCR; each CDR3 protein has one entry. The repertoire consists of about 32,000 distinct CDR3 sequences, with approximately 55% occurring once and the leading ten covering less than 30%. This sample's time point: after preoperative PTX-NDP chemotherapy. The receptor's source is a human donor with esophageal squamous cell carcinoma. The donor label of this sample is uncertain. This rearrangement joins TRBV6-5 to TRBJ2-1; no clear D. The DNA end is more similar to TRBJ2-7, so the J call may be wrong. Sample acquisition took place from a patient given preoperative chemotherapy. The CDR3 loop reads CASSYSSDEQYF. The CDR3 DNA is TGTGCCAGCAGTTACTCGAGCGATGAGCAGTACTTC.